One T cell receptor beta chain is described in this entry. Germline loops: CDR1 MNHEY, CDR2 SMNVEV (reference sequence). The CDR3 consists of 16 residues. V lost 8 bases and J lost 0, with 16 bases in between. This sample is drawn from a study of T cells of healthy individuals. TCRdb re-called the 5' RACE reads with MiXCR, one entry per CDR3 protein. The sample consists of around 98,000 distinct CDR3 sequences, 17% of them appearing once. This receptor was identified in a human donor in good health. The chain recombines TRBV27 with TRBJ1-4; TRBD1 might be the D (6 bases). Here the CDR3 reads CASCTQGFATNEKLFF. The CDR3, as DNA: TGTGCCAGCTGCACACAGGGATTTGCAACTAATGAAAAACTGTTTTTT.